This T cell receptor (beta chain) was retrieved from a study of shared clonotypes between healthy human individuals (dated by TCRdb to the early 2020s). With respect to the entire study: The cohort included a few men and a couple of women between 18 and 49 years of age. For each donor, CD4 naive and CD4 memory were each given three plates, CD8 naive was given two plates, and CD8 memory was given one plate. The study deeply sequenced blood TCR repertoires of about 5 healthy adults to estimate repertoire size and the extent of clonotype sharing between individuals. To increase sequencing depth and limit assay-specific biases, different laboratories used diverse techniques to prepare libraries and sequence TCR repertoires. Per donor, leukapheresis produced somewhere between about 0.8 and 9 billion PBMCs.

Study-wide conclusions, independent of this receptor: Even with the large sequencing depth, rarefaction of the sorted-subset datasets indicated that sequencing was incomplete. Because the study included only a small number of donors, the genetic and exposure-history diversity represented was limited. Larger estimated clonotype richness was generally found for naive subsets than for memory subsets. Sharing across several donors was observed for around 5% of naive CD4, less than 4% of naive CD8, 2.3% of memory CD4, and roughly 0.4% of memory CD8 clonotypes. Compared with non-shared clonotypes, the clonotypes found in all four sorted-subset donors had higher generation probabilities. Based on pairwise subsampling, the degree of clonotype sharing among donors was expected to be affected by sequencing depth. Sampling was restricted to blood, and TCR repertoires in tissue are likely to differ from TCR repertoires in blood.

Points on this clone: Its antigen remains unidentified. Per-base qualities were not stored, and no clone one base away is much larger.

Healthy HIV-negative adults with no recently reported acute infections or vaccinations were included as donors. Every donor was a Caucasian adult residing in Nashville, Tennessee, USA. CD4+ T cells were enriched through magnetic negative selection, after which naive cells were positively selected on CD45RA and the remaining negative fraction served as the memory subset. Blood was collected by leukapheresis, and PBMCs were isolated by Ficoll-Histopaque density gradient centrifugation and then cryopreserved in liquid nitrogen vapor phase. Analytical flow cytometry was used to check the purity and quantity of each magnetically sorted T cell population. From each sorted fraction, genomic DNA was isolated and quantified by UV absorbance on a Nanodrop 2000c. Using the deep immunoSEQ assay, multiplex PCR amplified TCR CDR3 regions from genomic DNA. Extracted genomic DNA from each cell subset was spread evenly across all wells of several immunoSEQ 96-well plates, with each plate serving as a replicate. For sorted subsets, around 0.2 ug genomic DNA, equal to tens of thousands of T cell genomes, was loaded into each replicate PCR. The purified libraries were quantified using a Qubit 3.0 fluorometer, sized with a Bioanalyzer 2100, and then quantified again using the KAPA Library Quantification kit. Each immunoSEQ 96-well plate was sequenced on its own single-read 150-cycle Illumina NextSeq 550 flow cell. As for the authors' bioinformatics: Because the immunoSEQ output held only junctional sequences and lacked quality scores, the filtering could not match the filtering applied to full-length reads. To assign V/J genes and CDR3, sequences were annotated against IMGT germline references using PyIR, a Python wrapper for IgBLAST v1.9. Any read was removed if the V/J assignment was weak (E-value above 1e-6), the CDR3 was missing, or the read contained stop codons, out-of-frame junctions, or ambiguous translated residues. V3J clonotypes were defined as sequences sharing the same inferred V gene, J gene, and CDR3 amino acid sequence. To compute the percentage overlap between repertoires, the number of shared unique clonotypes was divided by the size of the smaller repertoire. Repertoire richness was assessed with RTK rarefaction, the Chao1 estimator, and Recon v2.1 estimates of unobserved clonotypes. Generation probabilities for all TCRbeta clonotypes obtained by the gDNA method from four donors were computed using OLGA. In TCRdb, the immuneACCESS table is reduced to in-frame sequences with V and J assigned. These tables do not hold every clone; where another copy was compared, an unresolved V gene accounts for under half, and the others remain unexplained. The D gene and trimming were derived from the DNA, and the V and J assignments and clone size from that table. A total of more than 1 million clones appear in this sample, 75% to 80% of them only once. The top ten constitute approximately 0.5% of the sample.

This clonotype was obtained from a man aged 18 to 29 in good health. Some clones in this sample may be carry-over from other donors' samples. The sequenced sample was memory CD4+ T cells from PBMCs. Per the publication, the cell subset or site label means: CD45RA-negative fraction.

Read as DNA, the sequence is TGTGCCAGCAGCCAAATCCGGGCCCCATCCGAAGGCTATGGCTACACCTTC. It translates to CASSQIRAPSEGYGYTF. This receptor chain uses TRBV2 and TRBJ1-2, with the D gene too uncertain to name. Taken from cysteine to phenylalanine, the CDR3 has 17 residues. The only DNA kept is the CDR3, 51 bases in frame from the first base. A distance of 24 bases separates the germline ends of V and J, which lose 6 bases and 4 bases respectively. CDR1 and CDR2 (SNHLY, FYNNEI) derive from the germline V gene.